Below, one T cell receptor beta chain is given with its context. Its antigen remains unidentified. Base-call qualities are not available, and no considerably larger clone is one nucleotide away. The data were obtained in a study of blood T cells in healthy people across ages (dated by TCRdb to 2015 to 2017). For context, the study as a whole: In model experiments, template switching captured roughly one uniquely barcoded TCR beta cDNA molecule for every two T cells. Four age groups were formed from the donors: young (average about 15 years), middle-aged (just under 40), aged (62) and long-lived (82). Age-related changes in TCR beta repertoire diversity were measured in the study by deep sequencing normalized with unique cDNA molecular identifiers. For two donors (one aged 18 to 30 and one aged 80 or older), the study analyzed two additional independent replicas of 1 million unique cDNA reads from the same blood draw. Donors of different ages were randomly distributed across sequencing lanes to avoid experimental bias. What the research found in general, with its limitations: A strong correlation was found between observed TCR beta diversity and the percentage of naive T cells measured by flow cytometry. Since profiling was done on bulk unsorted PBMCs, naive and antigen-experienced compartments could not be conclusively compared. Observed TCR beta diversity per million T cells fell roughly linearly with age, and a significant reduction was already apparent by age around 36. Because the CMV infection status of the donors was unknown, age-related changes in expanded clonotypes may potentially have been confounded. The long-lived group showed more naive CD4+ T cells, fewer expanded clones and increased TCR diversity than the aged group, suggesting age selection. Estimates of total diversity based on one million sequenced T cells were considered lower bounds and underestimates.

Systemically healthy Caucasian individuals from Russia, about 38 in total and aged roughly 6 to 100 years, were included as donors. Each donor gave ten milliliters of peripheral blood, collected into EDTA-treated Vacutainer tubes. Ficoll-Paque density-gradient centrifugation was used to isolate PBMCs, with at least 7 million obtained per sample. Trizol reagent was used to extract total RNA from the PBMCs, yielding at least 5 micrograms per sample. For every donor, flow cytometry on a PBMC aliquot measured the percentage of naive CD45RAhigh/CD27high T cells. The library came from 5' RACE. Sequenced using an Illumina HiSeq 2500. The second PCR ran for roughly 7 to 11 cycles and used a J-beta primer mix along with a sample-barcoded 5' primer. Each TCR beta cDNA molecule received a unique molecular identifier from a template-switch 5' adaptor carrying 12 random nucleotides. At least 3 million CDR3-containing paired-end reads were obtained from each sample. First-strand cDNA was synthesized from all RNA with the Mint cDNA synthesis kit, primed by a TRBC-specific oligonucleotide. After uracil-DNA glycosylase treatment, a first 18-cycle PCR used universal primers M1SS and BC2_uni_R on all cDNA. The paper's processing steps were these. Normalization of each sample was performed by random selection of 1 million high-quality reads, each carrying a distinct molecular identifier. Instead of being binned into consensus sequences, reads with shared molecular identifiers were discarded. CDR3 identification, clonotype clustering and error correction used MiTCR with a Q25 quality threshold and the strictest error-elimination algorithm. Lower-bound total TCR beta diversity was estimated with a nonparametric unseen species model using Euler transformation. TCRdb applied fastp at Q25 and MiXCR to the public reads, then kept only in-frame beta chains. Entries are consolidated by CDR3 protein sequence, retaining the most common genes and DNA. None of the V and J calls come from the authors' own analysis; TCRdb made them. In all, the sample holds 630,000 or so distinct CDR3 sequences, and about 28% of those were seen once. The ten largest clones capture approximately 15% of the sample.

V gives up 3 bases and J gives up 10 bases, and the segment between their germline ends measures 25 bases. CDR1 is given as PRHDT and CDR2 as FYEKMQ, both from the germline V gene (reference sequence). Spanning cysteine to phenylalanine, the CDR3 consists of 17 amino acids. Only CDR3 DNA remains: 51 bases, in frame from the first base. Sequencing input: blood. The chain couples TRBV13 to TRBJ1-5, with a weak D call of TRBD1 (5 bases match). The clonotype comes from an elderly woman in good health. The DNA sequence is as follows: TGTGCCAGCAGCTTGGCCCGCGGGGGGGTGCAGACAAATCCCCAGCATTTT. Its protein is CASSLARGGVQTNPQHF.